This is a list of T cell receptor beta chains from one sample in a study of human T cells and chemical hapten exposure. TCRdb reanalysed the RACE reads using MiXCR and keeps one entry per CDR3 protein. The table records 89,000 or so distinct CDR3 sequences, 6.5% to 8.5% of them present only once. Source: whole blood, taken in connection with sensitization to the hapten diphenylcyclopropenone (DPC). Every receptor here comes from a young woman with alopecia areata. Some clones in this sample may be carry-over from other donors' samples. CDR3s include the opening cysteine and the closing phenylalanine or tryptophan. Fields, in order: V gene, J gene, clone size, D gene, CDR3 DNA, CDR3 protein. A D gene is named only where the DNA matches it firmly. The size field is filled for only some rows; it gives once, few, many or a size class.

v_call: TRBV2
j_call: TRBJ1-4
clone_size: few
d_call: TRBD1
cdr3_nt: TGTGCCAGCAGTAACGTCCCGGGACAGGAAAAACTGTTTTTT
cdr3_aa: CASSNVPGQEKLFF

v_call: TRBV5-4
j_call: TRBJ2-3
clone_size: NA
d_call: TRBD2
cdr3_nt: TGTGCCAGCAGCTCTCTAGCGGGGGGCGCAACAGATACGCAGTATTTT
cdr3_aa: CASSSLAGGATDTQYF

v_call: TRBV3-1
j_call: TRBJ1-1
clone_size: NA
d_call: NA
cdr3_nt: TGTGCCAGCAGCCAAGTCCGCACGTCGAGGGAAGCTTTCTTT
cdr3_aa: CASSQVRTSREAFF

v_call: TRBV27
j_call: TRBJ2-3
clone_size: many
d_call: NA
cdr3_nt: TGTGCCAGCAGAGTCGGCACGACAGATACGCAGTATTTT
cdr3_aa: CASRVGTTDTQYF

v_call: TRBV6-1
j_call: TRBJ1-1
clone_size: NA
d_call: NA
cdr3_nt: TGTGCCAGCAGTGTACACGACAGAACTGAAGCTTTCTTT
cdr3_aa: CASSVHDRTEAFF

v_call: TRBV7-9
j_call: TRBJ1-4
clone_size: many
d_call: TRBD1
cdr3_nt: TGTGCCAGCAGATTGGGACAGGGGAATGAAAAACTGTTTTTT
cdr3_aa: CASRLGQGNEKLFF

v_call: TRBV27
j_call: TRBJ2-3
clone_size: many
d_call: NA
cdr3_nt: TGTGCCAGCAGTTTCGAGTTACCCTCAGATACGCAGTATTTT
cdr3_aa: CASSFELPSDTQYF

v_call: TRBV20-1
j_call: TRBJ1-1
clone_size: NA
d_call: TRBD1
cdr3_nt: TGCAGTGCTAGAGATGGAGGAGGGGGCGGATACACTGAAGCTTTCTTT
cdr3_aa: CSARDGGGGGYTEAFF

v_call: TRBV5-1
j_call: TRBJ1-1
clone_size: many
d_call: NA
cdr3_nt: TGCGCCAGCAGCTTGTCTGCAGACACTGAAGCTTTCTTT
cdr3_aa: CASSLSADTEAFF

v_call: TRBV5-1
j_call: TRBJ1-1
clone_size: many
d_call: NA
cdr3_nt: TGCGCCAGCAGCTTGCATTCCGGGGGATCTGAAGCTTTCTTT
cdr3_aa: CASSLHSGGSEAFF